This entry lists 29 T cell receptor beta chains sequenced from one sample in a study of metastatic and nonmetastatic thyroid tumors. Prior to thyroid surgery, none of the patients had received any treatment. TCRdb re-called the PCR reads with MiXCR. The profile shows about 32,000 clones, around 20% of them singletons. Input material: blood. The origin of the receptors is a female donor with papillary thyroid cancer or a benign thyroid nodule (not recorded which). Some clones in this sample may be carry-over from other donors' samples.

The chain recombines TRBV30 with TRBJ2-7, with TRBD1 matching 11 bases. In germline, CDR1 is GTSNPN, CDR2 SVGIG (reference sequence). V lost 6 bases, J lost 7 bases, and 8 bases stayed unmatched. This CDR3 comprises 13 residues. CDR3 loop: CACEGQGAGEQYF. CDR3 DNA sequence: TGTGCCTGTGAAGGACAGGGGGCGGGTGAGCAGTACTTC.

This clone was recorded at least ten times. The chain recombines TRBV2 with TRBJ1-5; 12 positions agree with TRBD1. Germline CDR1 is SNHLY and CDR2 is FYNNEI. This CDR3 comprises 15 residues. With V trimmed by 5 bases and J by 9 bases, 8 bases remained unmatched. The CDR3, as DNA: TGTGCCAGCAGTCTGGGACAGGGGGCTACCGGGCCCCAGCATTTT. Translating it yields CASSLGQGATGPQHF.

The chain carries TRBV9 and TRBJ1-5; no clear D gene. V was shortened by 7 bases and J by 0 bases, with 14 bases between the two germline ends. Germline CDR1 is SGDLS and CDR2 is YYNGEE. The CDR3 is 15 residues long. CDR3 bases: TGTGCCAGCTCCCTGTCATATTATAGCAATCAGCCCCAGCATTTT. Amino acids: CASSLSYYSNQPQHF.

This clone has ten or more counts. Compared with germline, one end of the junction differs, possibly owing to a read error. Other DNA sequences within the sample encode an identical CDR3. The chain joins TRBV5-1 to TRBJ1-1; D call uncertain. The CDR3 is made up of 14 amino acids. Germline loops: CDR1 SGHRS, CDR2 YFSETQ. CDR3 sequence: CASSLSSANTEAFF. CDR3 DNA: TGCGCCAGCAGCTTGAGTTCCGCCAACACTGAGGCTTTCTTT.

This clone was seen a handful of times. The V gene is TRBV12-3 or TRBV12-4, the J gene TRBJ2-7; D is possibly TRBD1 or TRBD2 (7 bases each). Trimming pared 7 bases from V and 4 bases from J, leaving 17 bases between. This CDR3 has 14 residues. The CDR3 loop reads CASKLAGGGYEQYF. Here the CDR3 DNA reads TGTGCCAGCAAGTTGGCAGGGGGGGGGTACGAGCAGTACTTC.

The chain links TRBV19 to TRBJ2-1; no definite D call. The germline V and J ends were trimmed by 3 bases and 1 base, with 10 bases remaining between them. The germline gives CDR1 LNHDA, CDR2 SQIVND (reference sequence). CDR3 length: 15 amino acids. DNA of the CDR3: TGTGCCAGTAGTATGTTCCAGCTATCCTACAATGAGCAGTTCTTC. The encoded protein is CASSMFQLSYNEQFF.

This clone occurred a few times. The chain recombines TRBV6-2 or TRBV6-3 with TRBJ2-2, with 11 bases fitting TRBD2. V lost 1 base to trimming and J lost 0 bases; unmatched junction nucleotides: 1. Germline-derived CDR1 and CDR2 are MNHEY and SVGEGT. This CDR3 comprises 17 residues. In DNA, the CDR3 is TGTGCCAGCAGTTACTTAGCGGGAGGGTCGAACACCGGGGAGCTGTTTTTT. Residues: CASSYLAGGSNTGELFF.

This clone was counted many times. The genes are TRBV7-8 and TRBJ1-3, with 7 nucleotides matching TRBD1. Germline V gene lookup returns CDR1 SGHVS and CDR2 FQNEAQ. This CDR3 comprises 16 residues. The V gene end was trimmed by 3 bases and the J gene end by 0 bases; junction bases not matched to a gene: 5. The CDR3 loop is CASSFGQAHSGNTIYF. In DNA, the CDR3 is TGTGCCAGCAGCTTTGGACAGGCTCACTCTGGAAACACCATATATTTT.

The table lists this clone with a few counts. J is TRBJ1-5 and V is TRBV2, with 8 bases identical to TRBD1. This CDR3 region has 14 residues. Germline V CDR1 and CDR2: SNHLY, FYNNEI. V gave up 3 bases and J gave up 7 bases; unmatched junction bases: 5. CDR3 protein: CASSDGQGKQPQHF. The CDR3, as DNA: TGTGCCAGCAGTGATGGACAGGGTAAACAGCCCCAGCATTTT.

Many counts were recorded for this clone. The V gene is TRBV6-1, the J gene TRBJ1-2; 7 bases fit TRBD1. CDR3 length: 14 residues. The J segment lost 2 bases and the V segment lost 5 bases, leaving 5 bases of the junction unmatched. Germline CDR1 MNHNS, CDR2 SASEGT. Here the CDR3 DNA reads TGTGCCAGCAGTCGGGACAGAACGAACTATGGCTACACCTTC. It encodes CASSRDRTNYGYTF.

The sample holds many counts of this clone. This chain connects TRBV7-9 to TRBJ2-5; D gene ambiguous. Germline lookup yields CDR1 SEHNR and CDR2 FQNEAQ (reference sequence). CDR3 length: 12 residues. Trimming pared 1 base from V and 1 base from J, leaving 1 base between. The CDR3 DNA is TGTGCCAGCAGCTTAGGCCAAGAGACCCAGTACTTC. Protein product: CASSLGQETQYF.

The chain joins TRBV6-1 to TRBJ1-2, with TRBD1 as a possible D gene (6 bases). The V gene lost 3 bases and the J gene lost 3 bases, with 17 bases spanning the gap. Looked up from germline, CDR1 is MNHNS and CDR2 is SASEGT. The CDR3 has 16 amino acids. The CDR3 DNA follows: TGTGCCAGCAGTGATTTTGGGGGGCTCAACGACTATGGCTACACCTTC. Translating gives CASSDFGGLNDYGYTF.

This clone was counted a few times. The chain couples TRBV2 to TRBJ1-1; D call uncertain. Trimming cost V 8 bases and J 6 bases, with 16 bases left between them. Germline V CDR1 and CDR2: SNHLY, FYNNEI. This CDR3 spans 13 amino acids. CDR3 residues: CASRGRGSAEAFF. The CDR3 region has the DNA TGTGCCAGCCGTGGACGAGGAAGCGCTGAAGCTTTCTTT.

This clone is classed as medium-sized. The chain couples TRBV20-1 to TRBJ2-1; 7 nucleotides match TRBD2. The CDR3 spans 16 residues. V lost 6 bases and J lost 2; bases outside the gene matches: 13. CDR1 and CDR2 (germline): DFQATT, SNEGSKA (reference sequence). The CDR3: CSAGLGIRSTYNEQFF. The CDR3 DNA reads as TGCAGTGCCGGACTAGGGATAAGGAGTACCTACAATGAGCAGTTCTTC.

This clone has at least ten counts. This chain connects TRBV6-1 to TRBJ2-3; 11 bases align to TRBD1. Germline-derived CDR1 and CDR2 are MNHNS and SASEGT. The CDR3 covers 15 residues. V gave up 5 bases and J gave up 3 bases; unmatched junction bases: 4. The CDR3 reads CASSSGQGATDTQYF. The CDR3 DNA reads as TGTGCCAGCAGTTCAGGACAGGGGGCTACAGATACGCAGTATTTT.

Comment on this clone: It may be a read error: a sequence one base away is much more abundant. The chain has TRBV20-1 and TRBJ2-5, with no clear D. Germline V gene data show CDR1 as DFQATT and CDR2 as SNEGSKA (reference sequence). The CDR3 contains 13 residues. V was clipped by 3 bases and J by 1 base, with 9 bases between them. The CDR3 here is CSASPGIQETQYF. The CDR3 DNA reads TGCAGTGCTAGCCCCGGCATCCAAGAGACCCAGTACTTC.

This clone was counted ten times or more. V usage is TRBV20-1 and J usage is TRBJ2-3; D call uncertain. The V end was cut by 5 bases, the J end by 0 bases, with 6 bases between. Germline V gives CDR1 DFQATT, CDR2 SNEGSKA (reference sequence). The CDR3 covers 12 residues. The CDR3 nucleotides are TGCAGTGCTCCCCTGAGCACAGATACGCAGTATTTT. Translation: CSAPLSTDTQYF.

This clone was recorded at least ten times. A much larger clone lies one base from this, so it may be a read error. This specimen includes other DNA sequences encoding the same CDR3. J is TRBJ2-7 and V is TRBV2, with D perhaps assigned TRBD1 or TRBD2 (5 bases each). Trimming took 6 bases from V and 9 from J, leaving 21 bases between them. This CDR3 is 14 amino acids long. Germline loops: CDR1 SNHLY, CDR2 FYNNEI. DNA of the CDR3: TGTGCCAGCAGCCGGGACGGCCCTCGGGGTGGGCAGTACTTC. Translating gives CASSRDGPRGGQYF.

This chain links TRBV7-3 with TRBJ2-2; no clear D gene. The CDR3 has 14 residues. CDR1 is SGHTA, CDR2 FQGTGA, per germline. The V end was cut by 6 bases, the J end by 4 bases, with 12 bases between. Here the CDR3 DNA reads TGTGCCAGCAGGCCTTTGCCTAGCACCGGGGAGCTGTTTTTT. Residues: CASRPLPSTGELFF.

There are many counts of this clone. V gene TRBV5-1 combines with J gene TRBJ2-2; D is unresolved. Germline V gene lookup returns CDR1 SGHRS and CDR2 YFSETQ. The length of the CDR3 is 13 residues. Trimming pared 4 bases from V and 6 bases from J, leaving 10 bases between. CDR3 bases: TGCGCCAGCAGCCCCGGACCTCCCGGGGAGCTGTTTTTT. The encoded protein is CASSPGPPGELFF.

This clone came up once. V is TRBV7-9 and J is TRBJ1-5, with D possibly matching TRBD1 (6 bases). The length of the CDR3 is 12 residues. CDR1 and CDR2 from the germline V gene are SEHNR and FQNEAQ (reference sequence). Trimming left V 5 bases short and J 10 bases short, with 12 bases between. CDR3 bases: TGTGCCAGCAGCCGTTGGGGGCACCCCCAGCATTTT. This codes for CASSRWGHPQHF.

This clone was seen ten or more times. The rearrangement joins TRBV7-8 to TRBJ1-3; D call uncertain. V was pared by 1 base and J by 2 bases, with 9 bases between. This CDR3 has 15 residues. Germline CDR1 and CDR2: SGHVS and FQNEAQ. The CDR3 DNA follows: TGTGCCAGCAGCTTAGAAGGGCCTACTGGAAACACCATATATTTT. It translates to CASSLEGPTGNTIYF.

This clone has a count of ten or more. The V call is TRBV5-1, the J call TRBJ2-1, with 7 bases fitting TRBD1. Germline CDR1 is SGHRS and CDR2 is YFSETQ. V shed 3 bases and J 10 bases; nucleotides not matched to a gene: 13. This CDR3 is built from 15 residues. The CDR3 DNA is TGCGCCAGCAGCTCCGGGACAGTTCAACAATGGGAGCAGTTCTTC. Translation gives CASSSGTVQQWEQFF.

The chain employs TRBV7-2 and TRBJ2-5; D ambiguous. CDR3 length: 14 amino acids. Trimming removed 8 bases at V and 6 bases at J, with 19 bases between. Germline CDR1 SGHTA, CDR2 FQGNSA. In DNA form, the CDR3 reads TGTGCCAGCGGCCCCTACCGGGCCGACCAGACCCAGTACTTC. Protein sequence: CASGPYRADQTQYF.

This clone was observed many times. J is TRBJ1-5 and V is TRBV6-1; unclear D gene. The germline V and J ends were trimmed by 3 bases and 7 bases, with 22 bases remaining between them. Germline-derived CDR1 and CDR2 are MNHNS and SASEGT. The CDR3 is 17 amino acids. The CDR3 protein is CASSDGVRSMLGQPQHF. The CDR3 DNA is TGTGCCAGCAGTGACGGGGTCAGGTCGATGCTAGGCCAGCCCCAGCATTTT.

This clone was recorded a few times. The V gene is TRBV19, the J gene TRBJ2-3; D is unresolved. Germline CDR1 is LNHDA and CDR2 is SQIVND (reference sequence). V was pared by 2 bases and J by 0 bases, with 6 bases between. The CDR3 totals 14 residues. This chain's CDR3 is CASSISGSTDTQYF. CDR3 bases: TGTGCCAGTAGTATATCTGGGAGCACAGATACGCAGTATTTT.

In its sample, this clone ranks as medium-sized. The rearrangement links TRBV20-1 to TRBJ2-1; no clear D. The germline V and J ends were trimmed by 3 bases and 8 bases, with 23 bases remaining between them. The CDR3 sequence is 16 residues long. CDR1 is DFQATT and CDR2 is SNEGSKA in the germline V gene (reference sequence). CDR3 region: CSASPPPPHGLHEQFF. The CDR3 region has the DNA TGCAGTGCTAGCCCCCCTCCTCCTCACGGTCTGCATGAGCAGTTCTTC.

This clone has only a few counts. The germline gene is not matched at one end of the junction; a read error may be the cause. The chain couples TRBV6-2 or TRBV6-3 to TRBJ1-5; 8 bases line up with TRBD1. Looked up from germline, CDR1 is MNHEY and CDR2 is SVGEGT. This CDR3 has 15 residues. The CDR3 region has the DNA TGTGCCATCAGTTACCCCGACAGGGGTAATCATCCCCAGCATTTT. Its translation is CAISYPDRGNHPQHF.

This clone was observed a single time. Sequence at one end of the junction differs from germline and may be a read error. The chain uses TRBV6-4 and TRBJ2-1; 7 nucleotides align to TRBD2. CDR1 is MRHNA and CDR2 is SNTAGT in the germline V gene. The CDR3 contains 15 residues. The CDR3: CARSDYPGGSNEPFF. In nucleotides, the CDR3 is TGTGCCCGCAGTGACTACCCGGGGGGTTCAAATGAGCCGTTCTTC.